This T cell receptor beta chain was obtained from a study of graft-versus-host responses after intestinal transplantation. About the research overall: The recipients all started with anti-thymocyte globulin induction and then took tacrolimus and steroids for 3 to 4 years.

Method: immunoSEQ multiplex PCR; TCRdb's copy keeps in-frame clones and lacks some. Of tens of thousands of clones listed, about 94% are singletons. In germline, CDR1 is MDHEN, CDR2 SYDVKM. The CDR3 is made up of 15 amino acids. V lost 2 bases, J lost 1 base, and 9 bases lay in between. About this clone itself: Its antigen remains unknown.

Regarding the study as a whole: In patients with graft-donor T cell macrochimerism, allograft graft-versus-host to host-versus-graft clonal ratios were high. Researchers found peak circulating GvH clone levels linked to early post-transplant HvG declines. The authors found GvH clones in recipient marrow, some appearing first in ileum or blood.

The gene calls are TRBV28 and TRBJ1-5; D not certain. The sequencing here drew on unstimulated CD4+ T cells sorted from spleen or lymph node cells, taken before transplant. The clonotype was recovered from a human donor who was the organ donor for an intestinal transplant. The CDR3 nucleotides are TGTGCCAGCAGTTTAGAGAGGGTCAGCAATCAGCCCCAGCATTTT. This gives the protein CASSLERVSNQPQHF.